What follows are 31 T cell receptor beta chains derived from one specimen sequenced in a study of OX40 agonist ivuxolimab in advanced cancers. Assay used: immunoSEQ multiplex PCR; TCRdb lists only in-frame clones, some missing. The data contain about 36,000 clones, around 82% of them singletons. The sample here was CD4+ or CD8+ T cells sorted from blood, taken in a trial of the OX40 agonist ivuxolimab. The source of these receptors is an adult with an advanced solid tumor such as melanoma, head and neck, liver or kidney cancer.

The gene calls are TRBV6-6 and TRBJ1-5; 9 nucleotides line up with TRBD1. This CDR3 has 13 residues. Germline-derived CDR1 and CDR2 are MNHNY and SVGAGI (reference sequence). The J segment lost 1 base and the V segment lost 8 bases, leaving 0 bases of the junction unmatched. The DNA of the CDR3 is TGTGCCAGCGGGACAGGGAGCAATCAGCCCCAGCATTTT. This gives the protein CASGTGSNQPQHF.

Points on this clone: Other DNA sequences in this sample translate to the same CDR3. CDR3 region: CASSELAGSLGTDTQYF. The DNA for the CDR3 is TGTGCCAGCAGTGAGCTAGCGGGTTCGTTAGGCACAGATACGCAGTATTTT. The rearrangement links TRBV6-1 to TRBJ2-3; TRBD2 aligns across 8 bases. V shed 3 bases and J 1 base; nucleotides not matched to a gene: 9. From germline, CDR1 is MNHNS and CDR2 SASEGT. The length of the CDR3 is 17 residues.

V and J are TRBV28 and TRBJ2-3; no firm D call. V shed 3 bases and J shed 4 bases, with 11 bases lying between them. The CDR3 is made up of 14 amino acids. Germline CDR1 and CDR2: MDHEN and SYDVKM. CDR3 amino acids: CASSLYVRSDTQYF. Here the CDR3 DNA reads TGTGCCAGCAGTTTGTACGTGCGATCAGATACGCAGTATTTT.

V and J are TRBV27 and TRBJ2-7, with D possibly matching TRBD1 (6 bases). The CDR3 has 13 residues. Germline V lookup: CDR1 MNHEY, CDR2 SMNVEV (reference sequence). Trimming cost V 5 bases and J 0 bases, with 8 bases left between them. DNA for the CDR3: TGTGCCAGCAGTCCGACAGGCTCCTACGAGCAGTACTTC. This sequence encodes CASSPTGSYEQYF.

The CDR3 nucleotides are TGTGCCAGCAGTTTGTTTACAGGTTCCTACGAGCAGTACTTC. The encoded protein is CASSLFTGSYEQYF. V and J are TRBV28 and TRBJ2-7; D possibly corresponds to TRBD1 (5 bases). The V gene lost 3 bases and the J gene lost 1 base, with 10 bases spanning the gap. This CDR3 spans 14 amino acids. The germline V gene encodes CDR1 MDHEN and CDR2 SYDVKM.

The genes are TRBV4-3 and TRBJ1-1, with a weak D call TRBD1 (5 bases). The CDR3 runs 16 residues. Germline lookup yields CDR1 LGHNA and CDR2 YSLEER. V lost 0 bases, J lost 5 bases, and 16 bases lay in between. The CDR3 spells CASSQDLEGLGTEAFF. Written as DNA, the CDR3 is TGCGCCAGCAGCCAAGATCTTGAGGGGCTGGGTACTGAAGCTTTCTTT.

The V gene is TRBV9, the J gene TRBJ2-7; 7 bases align to TRBD2. The CDR3 totals 15 residues. Germline trimming cut 4 bases from V and 2 bases from J; bases unmatched to any gene: 9. CDR1 and CDR2 (germline): SGDLS, YYNGEE. CDR3: CASSREGGPPYEQYF. The CDR3, as DNA: TGTGCCAGCAGCAGGGAGGGCGGCCCTCCCTACGAGCAGTACTTC.

This clone was seen more than once but under ten times. This chain links TRBV7-9 with TRBJ2-3; the D gene is possibly TRBD1 (6 bases). This CDR3 comprises 15 residues. Germline CDR1 SEHNR, CDR2 FQNEAQ (reference sequence). V lost 7 bases, J lost 1 base, and 15 bases lay in between. The CDR3 coding sequence is TGTGCCAGCATCGCGGACAGATTGCGCACAGATACGCAGTATTTT. The encoded protein is CASIADRLRTDTQYF.

This chain connects TRBV19 to TRBJ2-7; 10 nucleotides match TRBD1. Germline trimming cut 3 bases from V and 7 bases from J; bases unmatched to any gene: 6. The CDR3 consists of 14 residues. The germline V gene has CDR1 LNHDA and CDR2 SQIVND (reference sequence). This CDR3 is CASSMRTGGREQYF. CDR3 nucleotides: TGTGCCAGTAGTATGCGGACAGGGGGAAGGGAGCAGTACTTC.

This chain links TRBV29-1 with TRBJ2-7; possibly TRBD1 for D (6 bases). Germline lookup yields CDR1 SQVTM and CDR2 ANQGSEA. The V and J ends lost 1 base and 2 bases respectively, with 9 bases between them. The CDR3 is 13 residues long. CDR3 region: CSVEGDNPYEQYF. As DNA, the CDR3 is TGCAGCGTTGAAGGGGACAACCCCTACGAGCAGTACTTC.

V gene TRBV5-5 combines with J gene TRBJ1-5; no clear D. CDR1 is SGHKS and CDR2 is YYEKEE in the germline V gene (reference sequence). Trimming cost V 4 bases and J 5 bases, with 13 bases left between them. The CDR3 is 14 amino acids. The CDR3 is CASSQTPRDQPQHF. The CDR3, as DNA: TGTGCCAGCAGCCAAACCCCACGCGATCAGCCCCAGCATTTT.

V is TRBV7-9 and J is TRBJ2-1; 11 nucleotides line up with TRBD2. Germline assignment: CDR1 SEHNR and CDR2 FQNEAQ (reference sequence). Germline trimming cut 5 bases from V and 8 bases from J; bases unmatched to any gene: 8. The CDR3 is made up of 15 amino acids. The CDR3 reads CASSQTTSGSDEQFF. CDR3 DNA: TGTGCCAGCAGCCAAACAACTAGCGGGAGCGATGAGCAGTTCTTC. The whole variable domain, filled in from reference TRBV7-9 and TRBJ2-1, reads DTGVSQNPRHKITKRGQNVTFRCDPISEHNRLYWYRQTLGQGPEFLTYFQNEAQLEKSRLLSDRFSAERPKGSFSTLEIQRTEQGDSAMYLCASSQTTSGSDEQFFGPGTRLTVL.

The chain recombines TRBV30 with TRBJ1-3; D uncertain. Trimming removed 2 bases at V and 0 bases at J, with 17 bases between. The germline gives CDR1 GTSNPN, CDR2 SVGIG (reference sequence). The CDR3 covers 17 residues. The DNA of the CDR3 is TGTGCCTGGAGTACCCCCTGGACGGGAGACTCTGGAAACACCATATATTTT. This codes for CAWSTPWTGDSGNTIYF.

The rearrangement uses TRBV29-1 and TRBJ2-3; D gene unclear. The CDR3 totals 13 residues. V was cut by 3 bases and J by 0 bases, with 7 bases left in between. The germline CDR1 and CDR2 sequences are SQVTM and ANQGSEA. The CDR3 reads CSVEKLSTDTQYF. The CDR3 DNA follows: TGCAGCGTTGAGAAGCTTAGCACAGATACGCAGTATTTT.

The J gene is TRBJ2-5, the V gene TRBV2; D remains unclear. Trimming took 2 bases from V and 5 from J, leaving 12 bases between them. The CDR3 loop spans 14 amino acids. The germline gives CDR1 SNHLY, CDR2 FYNNEI. The CDR3 coding sequence is TGTGCCAGCAGTGAATGGGGTGAGGAGGAGACCCAGTACTTC. Protein: CASSEWGEEETQYF.

The rearrangement uses TRBV27 and TRBJ2-3; weak D call: TRBD1 (6 bases). CDR3 length equals 13 residues. Germline CDR1 and CDR2: MNHEY and SMNVEV (reference sequence). Trimming pared 5 bases from V and 5 bases from J, leaving 11 bases between. CDR3 in DNA: TGTGCCAGCAGTCTCTCAGGGGTAGATACGCAGTATTTT. Translating gives CASSLSGVDTQYF.

CDR3 sequence: CASSLVSGPLYEQYF. In DNA form, the CDR3 reads TGTGCCAGCAGCTTAGTTAGCGGCCCACTCTACGAGCAGTACTTC. This sequence joins TRBV7-8 and TRBJ2-7, with D possibly being TRBD2 (6 bases). This CDR3 spans 15 amino acids. The V and J ends lost 1 base and 3 bases respectively, with 13 bases between them. Germline V gives CDR1 SGHVS, CDR2 FQNEAQ.

V usage is TRBV28 and J usage is TRBJ2-7, with D unresolved. The CDR3 is made up of 16 amino acids. Trimming left V 3 bases short and J 1 base short, with 16 bases between. Per germline, CDR1 MDHEN and CDR2 SYDVKM. CDR3 bases: TGTGCCAGCAGTTTCACCGTGGGTCCCAGTTCCTACGAGCAGTACTTC. Amino acid sequence: CASSFTVGPSSYEQYF.

The chain is built from TRBV28 and TRBJ1-2; D is undetermined. Trimming took off 5 bases at V and 2 bases at J, with 18 bases between the two ends. The CDR3 has 16 residues. Looked up from germline, CDR1 is MDHEN and CDR2 is SYDVKM. CDR3 region: CASSTHPRRRNYGYTF. DNA of the CDR3: TGTGCCAGCAGTACCCACCCACGGAGGAGGAACTATGGCTACACCTTC.

The chain links TRBV6-6 to TRBJ2-1; no clear D. Germline assignment: CDR1 MNHNY and CDR2 SVGAGI (reference sequence). V lost 5 bases and J lost 9, with 8 bases in between. This CDR3 spans 11 amino acids. Here the CDR3 DNA reads TGTGCCAGCAGTGGCGACTTTGAGCAGTTCTTC. This translates into CASSGDFEQFF.

The chain carries TRBV28 and TRBJ2-5; a possible D gene is TRBD2 (5 bases). The V and J ends lost 4 bases and 5 bases respectively, with 8 bases between them. The CDR3 is 12 residues long. The germline gives CDR1 MDHEN, CDR2 SYDVKM. CDR3 in DNA: TGTGCCAGCAGTTGGACGGGGGAGACCCAGTACTTC. Translation: CASSWTGETQYF.

The chain links TRBV15 to TRBJ2-7, with D perhaps assigned TRBD1 or TRBD2 (6 bases each). Looked up from germline, CDR1 is LNHNV and CDR2 is YYDKDF (reference sequence). This CDR3 region has 14 residues. V lost 0 bases to trimming and J lost 3 bases, with 9 bases between them. CDR3 nucleotide sequence: TGTGCCACCAGCAGAGACAGGGGACTCTACGAGCAGTACTTC. It encodes CATSRDRGLYEQYF.

Here the CDR3 DNA reads TGTGCCAGCAGCCCCCGGCACACCGGGGAGCTGTTTTTT. Its translation is CASSPRHTGELFF. This sequence joins TRBV9 and TRBJ2-2; D call uncertain. The CDR3 spans 13 residues. The ends were cut back, 4 bases at V and 3 bases at J, with 7 bases in the middle. Germline V gives CDR1 SGDLS, CDR2 YYNGEE. Full variable domain (remainder filled in from reference TRBV9 and TRBJ2-2): DSGVTQTPKHLITATGQRVTLRCSPRSGDLSVYWYQQSLDQGLQFLIQYYNGEERAKGNILERFSAQQFPDLHSELNLSSLELGDSALYFCASSPRHTGELFFGEGSRLTVL.

CDR3 loop: CASSLPHRDRNQPQHF. In nucleotides, the CDR3 is TGTGCCAGCAGCTTACCCCACCGGGACAGAAATCAGCCCCAGCATTTT. This sequence joins TRBV5-8 and TRBJ1-5, with 7 bases aligning to TRBD1. This CDR3 is 16 amino acids long. Losses at the gene ends were 2 bases for V and 4 bases for J; bases not matched to a gene: 9. From germline, CDR1 is SGHTS and CDR2 YDEGEE.

This clone showed up just once. The chain couples TRBV30 to TRBJ2-1, with 8 bases identical to TRBD1. Germline V gives CDR1 GTSNPN, CDR2 SVGIG (reference sequence). CDR3 size: 14 residues. Trimming at V came to 4 bases and at J to 6 bases, leaving 8 bases not matched to a gene. CDR3 bases: TGTGCCTGGAACCCGACAGGGGTAAGCAATGAGCAGTTCTTC. It translates to CAWNPTGVSNEQFF. Full variable domain (outside the CDR3, taken from reference TRBV30 and TRBJ2-1): SQTIHQWPATLVQPVGSPLSLECTVEGTSNPNLYWYRQAAGRGLQLLFYSVGIGQISSEVPQNLSASRPQDRQFILSSKKLLLSDSGFYLCAWNPTGVSNEQFFGPGTRLTVL.

J is TRBJ1-2 and V is TRBV7-9, with D unresolved. The germline V gene encodes CDR1 SEHNR and CDR2 FQNEAQ (reference sequence). This CDR3 region has 12 residues. CDR3 residues: CGGVGPNYGYTF. The CDR3 DNA reads TGTGGTGGGGTCGGTCCTAACTATGGCTACACCTTC.

V usage is TRBV27 and J usage is TRBJ1-1; 7 bases line up with TRBD1. Germline lookup yields CDR1 MNHEY and CDR2 SMNVEV (reference sequence). V was clipped by 3 bases and J by 6 bases; unmatched bases: 4. The CDR3 extends over 13 amino acids. The CDR3 spells CASSLRGGPEAFF. CDR3 coding DNA: TGTGCCAGCAGTTTGCGAGGGGGCCCTGAAGCTTTCTTT.

The chain links TRBV6-1 to TRBJ2-7, with TRBD1 matching 8 bases. Trimming at V came to 6 bases and at J to 5 bases, leaving 6 bases not matched to a gene. Per germline, CDR1 MNHNS and CDR2 SASEGT. The CDR3 length is 13 residues. This chain's CDR3 is CASRDREWDEQYF. In DNA, the CDR3 is TGTGCCAGCAGGGACAGGGAGTGGGACGAGCAGTACTTC.

This clone was recorded a few times. The chain links TRBV5-4 to TRBJ2-1; D is unresolved. Looked up from germline, CDR1 is SGHNT and CDR2 is YYREEE (reference sequence). The length of the CDR3 is 13 residues. V was trimmed by 2 bases and J by 6 bases, leaving 9 bases between them. The CDR3: CASSLRWTNEQFF. In DNA form, the CDR3 reads TGTGCCAGCAGCTTACGGTGGACCAATGAGCAGTTCTTC.

The chain recombines TRBV7-6 with TRBJ2-3, with D possibly matching TRBD1 (7 bases). Germline CDR1 is SGHVS and CDR2 is FNYEAQ. This CDR3 spans 15 amino acids. V dropped 5 bases and J dropped 0 bases, with 12 bases sitting between them. CDR3 sequence: CASSPTGRSTDTQYF. In nucleotides, the CDR3 is TGTGCCAGCAGCCCGACAGGGAGGAGCACAGATACGCAGTATTTT.

The chain couples TRBV19 to TRBJ2-1, with D maybe TRBD1 (6 bases). This CDR3 contains 17 residues. Trimming pared 6 bases from V and 5 bases from J, leaving 23 bases between. Germline V CDR1 and CDR2: LNHDA, SQIVND (reference sequence). The CDR3 loop is CASRPDRTPYPDNEQFF. The CDR3 DNA reads TGTGCCAGTAGACCAGACAGGACCCCCTACCCGGACAATGAGCAGTTCTTC.